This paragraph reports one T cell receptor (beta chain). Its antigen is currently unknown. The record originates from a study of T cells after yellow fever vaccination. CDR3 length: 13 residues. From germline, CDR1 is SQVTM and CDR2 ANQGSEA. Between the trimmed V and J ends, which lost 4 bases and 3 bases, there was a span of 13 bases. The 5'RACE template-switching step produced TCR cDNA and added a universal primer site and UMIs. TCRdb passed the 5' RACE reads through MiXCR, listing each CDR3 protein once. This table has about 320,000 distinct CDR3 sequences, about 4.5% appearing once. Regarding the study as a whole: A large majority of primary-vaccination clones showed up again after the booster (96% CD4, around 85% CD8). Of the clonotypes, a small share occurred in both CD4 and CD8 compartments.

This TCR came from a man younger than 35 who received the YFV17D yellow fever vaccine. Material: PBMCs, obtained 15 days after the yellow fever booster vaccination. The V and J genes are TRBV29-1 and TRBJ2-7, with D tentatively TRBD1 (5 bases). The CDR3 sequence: CSVVGDRNYEQYF. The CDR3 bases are TGCAGCGTTGTTGGAGACAGAAACTACGAGCAGTACTTC.